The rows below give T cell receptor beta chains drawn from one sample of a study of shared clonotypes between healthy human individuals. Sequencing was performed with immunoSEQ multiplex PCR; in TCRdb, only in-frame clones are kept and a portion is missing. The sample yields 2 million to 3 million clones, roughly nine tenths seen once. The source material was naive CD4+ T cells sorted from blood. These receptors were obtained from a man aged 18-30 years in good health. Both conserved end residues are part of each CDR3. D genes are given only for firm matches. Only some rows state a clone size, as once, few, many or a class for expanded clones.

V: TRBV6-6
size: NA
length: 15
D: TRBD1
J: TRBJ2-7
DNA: TGTGCCAGCAGGCAAACAGGGGGCGGGTCCTACGAGCAGTACTTC
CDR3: CASRQTGGGSYEQYF

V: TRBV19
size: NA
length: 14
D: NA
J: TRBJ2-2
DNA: TGTGCCAGTAGTATAGCGGTACTAACCGGGGAGCTGTTTTTT
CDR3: CASSIAVLTGELFF

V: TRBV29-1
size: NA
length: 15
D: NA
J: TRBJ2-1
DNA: TGCAGCGTTGATGCAGGGCAAAGCTCCTACAATGAGCAGTTCTTC
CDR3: CSVDAGQSSYNEQFF

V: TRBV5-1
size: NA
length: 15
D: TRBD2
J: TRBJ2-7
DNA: TGCGCCAGCAGCCCAGGGAGGGCAGGCCCGGACGAGCAGTACTTC
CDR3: CASSPGRAGPDEQYF

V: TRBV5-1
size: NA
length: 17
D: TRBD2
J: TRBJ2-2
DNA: TGCGCCAGCAGCGGAAATAGCGGGGGGCCCCCATTCGGGGAGCTGTTTTTT
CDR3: CASSGNSGGPPFGELFF

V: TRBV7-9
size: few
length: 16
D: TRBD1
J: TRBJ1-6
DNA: TGTGCCAGCAGCTCGTTGACAGGGCTGGTGGGTTCACCCCTCCACTTT
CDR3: CASSSLTGLVGSPLHF

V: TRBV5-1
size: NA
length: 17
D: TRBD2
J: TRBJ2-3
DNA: TGCGCCAGCAGCTTGGCTGGTAGCGGGGGAAGCACAGATACGCAGTATTTT
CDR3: CASSLAGSGGSTDTQYF

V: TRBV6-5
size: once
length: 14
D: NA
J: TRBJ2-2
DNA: TGTGCCAGCAGGTCCGGGGCGTACACCGGGGAGCTGTTTTTT
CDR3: CASRSGAYTGELFF

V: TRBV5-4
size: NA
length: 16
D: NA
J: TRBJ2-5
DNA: TGTGCCAGCAGCCCATGGGTAGGGGGGCCCGAGGAGACCCAGTACTTC
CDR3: CASSPWVGGPEETQYF

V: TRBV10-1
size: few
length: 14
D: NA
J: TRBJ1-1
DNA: TGCGCCAGCAGTGAAGGACCGGGATGGAGTGAAGCTTTCTTT
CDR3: CASSEGPGWSEAFF

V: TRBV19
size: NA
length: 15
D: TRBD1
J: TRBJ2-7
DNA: TGTGCCAGTAGTCCCCTGGACAGGCGCTCCTACGAGCAGTACTTC
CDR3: CASSPLDRRSYEQYF

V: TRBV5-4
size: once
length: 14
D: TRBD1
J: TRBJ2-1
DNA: TGTGCCAGCAGCAGCCCGGGACAGGTGAATGAGCAGTTCTTC
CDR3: CASSSPGQVNEQFF

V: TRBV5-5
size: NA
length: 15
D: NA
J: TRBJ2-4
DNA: TGTGCCAGCAGCTTCGGAGGGGCCCTGGGGAACATTCAGTACTTC
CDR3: CASSFGGALGNIQYF

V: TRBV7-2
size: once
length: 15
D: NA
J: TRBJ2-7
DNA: TGTGCCAGCAGCCTAGCCTGGGGGGGGCTTTACGAGCAGTACTTC
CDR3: CASSLAWGGLYEQYF

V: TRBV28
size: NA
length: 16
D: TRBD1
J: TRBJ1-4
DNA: TGTGCCAGCAGCCCGGGACAGGGGGGGAGTGGGGGAAAACTGTTTTTT
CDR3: CASSPGQGGSGGKLFF

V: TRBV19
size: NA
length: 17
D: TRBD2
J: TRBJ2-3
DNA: TGTGCCAGTAGTGAAACTAGCGGGGGGCCTAGCACAGATACGCAGTATTTT
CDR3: CASSETSGGPSTDTQYF

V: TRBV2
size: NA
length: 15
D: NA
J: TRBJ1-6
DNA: TGTGCCAGCAGGGGTAGCGCAGCTCTTAATTCACCCCTCCACTTT
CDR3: CASRGSAALNSPLHF

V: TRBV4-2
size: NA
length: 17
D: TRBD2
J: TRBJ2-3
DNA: TGTGCCAGCAGCCAAGCTAGCGGGGGGGCCCTGACAGATACGCAGTATTTT
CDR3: CASSQASGGALTDTQYF

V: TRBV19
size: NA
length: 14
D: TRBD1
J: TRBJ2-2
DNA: TGTGCCAGTACTGACAGGGGTAACACCGGGGAGCTGTTTTTT
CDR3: CASTDRGNTGELFF

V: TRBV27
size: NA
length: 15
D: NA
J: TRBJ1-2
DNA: TGTGCCAGCAGTGGAACGGGGCTGGGGAACTATGGCTACACCTTC
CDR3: CASSGTGLGNYGYTF

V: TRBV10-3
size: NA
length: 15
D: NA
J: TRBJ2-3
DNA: TGTGCCATCAGTGGGGGTAGCGCCAGCACAGATACGCAGTATTTT
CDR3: CAISGGSASTDTQYF

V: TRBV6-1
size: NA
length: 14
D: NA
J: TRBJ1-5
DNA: TGTGCCAGCAGTGAAAAGTCAGCCGATCAGCCCCAGCATTTT
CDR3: CASSEKSADQPQHF

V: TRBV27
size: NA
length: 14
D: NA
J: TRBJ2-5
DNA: TGTGCCAGCAGTTCTGGGAGAGGGGAGGAGACCCAGTACTTC
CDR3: CASSSGRGEETQYF

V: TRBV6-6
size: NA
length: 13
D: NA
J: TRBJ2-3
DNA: TGTGCCAGCAGGGACTCTAGCACAGATACGCAGTATTTT
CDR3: CASRDSSTDTQYF

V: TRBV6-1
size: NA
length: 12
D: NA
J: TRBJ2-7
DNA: TGTGCCAGCAGTTCCGGGACCTACGAGCAGTACTTC
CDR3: CASSSGTYEQYF

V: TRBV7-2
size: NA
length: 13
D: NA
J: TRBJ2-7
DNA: TGTGCCAGCAGCTTAGAATTTGGGTACGAGCAGTACTTC
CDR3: CASSLEFGYEQYF

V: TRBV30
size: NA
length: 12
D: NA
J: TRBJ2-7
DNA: TGTGCCTGGAGTTTTTTGCCCTACGAGCAGTACTTC
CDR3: CAWSFLPYEQYF

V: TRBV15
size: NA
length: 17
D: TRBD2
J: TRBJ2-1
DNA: TGTGCCACCAGCAGAGAAACCCTAGCGGGGGTTTACAATGAGCAGTTCTTC
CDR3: CATSRETLAGVYNEQFF

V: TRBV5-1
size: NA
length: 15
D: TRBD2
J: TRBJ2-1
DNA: TGCGCCAGCAGCTTAGGCGGGAGGAACCGCAATGAGCAGTTCTTC
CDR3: CASSLGGRNRNEQFF

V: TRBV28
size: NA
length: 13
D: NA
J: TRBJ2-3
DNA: TGTGCCAGCGGCTCCGGGCCCACAGATACGCAGTATTTT
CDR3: CASGSGPTDTQYF

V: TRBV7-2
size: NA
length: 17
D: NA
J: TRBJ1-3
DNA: TGTGCCAGCAGCTTAGCTCAGGGTGCTGCCTCTGGAAACACCATATATTTT
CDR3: CASSLAQGAASGNTIYF

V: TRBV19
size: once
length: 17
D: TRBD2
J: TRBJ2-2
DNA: TGTGCCAGTAGCCGGGGACTAGCGGGAGTTTACGCCGGGGAGCTGTTTTTT
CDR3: CASSRGLAGVYAGELFF

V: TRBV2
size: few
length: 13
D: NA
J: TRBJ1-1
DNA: TGTGCCAGCAGCACCTTGAGGGTCACTGAAGCTTTCTTT
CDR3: CASSTLRVTEAFF

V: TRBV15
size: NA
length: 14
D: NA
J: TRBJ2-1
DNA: TGTGCCACCAGCAGGCCGGGACAACGAGGGGAGCAGTTCTTC
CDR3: CATSRPGQRGEQFF

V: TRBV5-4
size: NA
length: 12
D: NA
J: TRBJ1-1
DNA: TGTGCCAGCAGCTCGATGAACACTGAAGCTTTCTTT
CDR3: CASSSMNTEAFF

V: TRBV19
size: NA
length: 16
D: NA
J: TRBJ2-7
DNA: TGTGCCAGTAGTATAGGAGGGCAGGGAATTTCCTACGAGCAGTACTTC
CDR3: CASSIGGQGISYEQYF

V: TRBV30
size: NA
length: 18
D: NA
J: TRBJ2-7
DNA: TGTGCCTGGAGTGTACTTAGGGGTACCTCGCCATTACGCTACGAGCAGTACTTC
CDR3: CAWSVLRGTSPLRYEQYF

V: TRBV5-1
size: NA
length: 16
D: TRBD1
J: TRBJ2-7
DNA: TGCGCCAGCAGCTTGGCCCCGGGACAGGGTTTCTACGAGCAGTACTTC
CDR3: CASSLAPGQGFYEQYF

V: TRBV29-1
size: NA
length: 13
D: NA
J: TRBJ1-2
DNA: TGCAGCGTTGAGAGGGGCGGACTCTATGGCTACACCTTC
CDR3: CSVERGGLYGYTF

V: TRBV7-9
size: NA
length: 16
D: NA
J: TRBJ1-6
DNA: TGTGCCAGCAGCCCCTGGGGGACCGAACTAAATTCACCCCTCCACTTT
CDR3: CASSPWGTELNSPLHF

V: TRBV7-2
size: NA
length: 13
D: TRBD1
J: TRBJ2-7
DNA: TGTGCCAGCAGCACTTCGACAGGGTCTGAGCAGTACTTC
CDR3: CASSTSTGSEQYF

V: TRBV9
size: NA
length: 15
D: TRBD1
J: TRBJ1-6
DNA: TGTGCCAGCAGCGGGGGGGACAGGGCTAATTCACCCCTCCACTTT
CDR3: CASSGGDRANSPLHF

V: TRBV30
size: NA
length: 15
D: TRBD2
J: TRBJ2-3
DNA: TGTGCCTGGGCTCCGCTAGCGGGGGGGCACGATACGCAGTATTTT
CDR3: CAWAPLAGGHDTQYF

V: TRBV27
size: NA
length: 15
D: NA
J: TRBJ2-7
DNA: TGTGCCAGCAGTTTTGGGGGGGCGCGAAGATACGAGCAGTACTTC
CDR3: CASSFGGARRYEQYF

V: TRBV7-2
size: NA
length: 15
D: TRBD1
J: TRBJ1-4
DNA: TGTGCCAGCAGCCCGCCCGGTGGCAGGGGGCAAAAACTGTTTTTT
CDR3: CASSPPGGRGQKLFF